Presented here are 31 T cell receptor beta chains from one specimen sequenced in a study of blood T cell repertoires in COVID-19. Profiled with immunoSEQ multiplex PCR; TCRdb holds only in-frame clones, not every one. This sample has 95,000 to 150,000 clones, with roughly 90% found just once. The material sequenced was peripheral blood. The receptors stem from a middle-aged man with acute or convalescent COVID-19.

The rearrangement links TRBV23-1 to TRBJ1-6; D might be TRBD1 (5 bases). TRBV23-1 qualifies as an ORF whose function is uncertain. Trimming left V 2 bases short and J 14 bases short, with 25 bases between. This CDR3 has 17 amino acids. The CDR3 region has the DNA TGCGCCAGCAGTCAAGGGAAGGGCAGGGCGCGAGGAGGGGCCCTCCACTTT. It encodes CASSQGKGRARGGALHF.

This chain links TRBV7-9 with TRBJ2-3, with D perhaps TRBD2 (6 bases). Germline V gene sequence: CDR1 SEHNR, CDR2 FQNEAQ (reference sequence). Trimming took 4 bases from V and 4 from J, leaving 12 bases between them. This CDR3 region has 14 residues. For the CDR3, the DNA is TGTGCCAGCAGCTCCTCGGGAGATCCAGATACGCAGTATTTT. It yields the protein CASSSSGDPDTQYF.

The chain has TRBV6-6 and TRBJ2-7, with TRBD1 as a possible D gene (6 bases). Per germline, CDR1 MNHNY and CDR2 SVGAGI (reference sequence). V dropped 10 bases and J dropped 2 bases, with 15 bases sitting between them. The CDR3 totals 13 residues. The CDR3 reads CATVVGQPYEQYF. CDR3 DNA sequence: TGTGCCACCGTGGTTGGACAGCCCTACGAGCAGTACTTC.

V gene TRBV6-5 combines with J gene TRBJ2-5, with D unresolved. The ends were cut back, 0 bases at V and 1 base at J, with 6 bases in the middle. This CDR3 spans 14 amino acids. Per the germline V gene, CDR1 is MNHEY and CDR2 is SVGAGI. The CDR3 coding sequence is TGTGCCAGCAGTTACTCGCGCTCCCAAGAGACCCAGTACTTC. Amino acids: CASSYSRSQETQYF.

This clone was seen once. This chain uses TRBV6-5 with TRBJ1-1, with D tentatively TRBD1 (5 bases). The CDR3 runs to 15 residues. The V gene lost 2 bases and the J gene lost 2 bases, with 12 bases spanning the gap. CDR1 is MNHEY, CDR2 SVGAGI, per germline. The CDR3 nucleotides read TGTGCCAGCAGTTACGGCGACGACAGTAACACTGAAGCTTTCTTT. Translation gives CASSYGDDSNTEAFF.

The chain joins TRBV2 to TRBJ2-7, with D possibly being TRBD1 (6 bases). With 6 bases removed from V and 3 bases from J, the gap between germline ends came to 12 bases. Germline CDR1 and CDR2: SNHLY and FYNNEI. This CDR3 region has 13 residues. CDR3 protein: CASSLGQNYEQYF. As DNA, the CDR3 is TGTGCCAGCAGCCTCGGACAGAACTACGAGCAGTACTTC. Full variable domain (remainder filled in from reference TRBV2 and TRBJ2-7): EPEVTQTPSHQVTQMGQEVILRCVPISNHLYFYWYRQILGQKVEFLVSFYNNEISEKSEIFDDQFSVERPDGSNFTLKIRSTKLEDSAMYFCASSLGQNYEQYFGPGTRLTVT.

J is TRBJ2-2 and V is TRBV24-1; 7 nucleotides line up with TRBD2. Looked up from germline, CDR1 is KGHDR and CDR2 is SFDVKD. V lost 7 bases, J lost 5 bases, and 3 bases stayed unmatched. CDR3 length equals 13 residues. This CDR3 reads CATRSSGTGELFF. CDR3 bases: TGTGCCACCAGGAGTAGCGGGACCGGGGAGCTGTTTTTT.

V and J are TRBV9 and TRBJ2-3; TRBD2 is a possible D gene (6 bases). The V gene's germline CDR1 is SGDLS and CDR2 YYNGEE. V dropped 5 bases and J dropped 3 bases, with 10 bases sitting between them. This CDR3 comprises 13 residues. CDR3 bases: TGTGCCAGCAGTCCCGGAGGGACAGATACGCAGTATTTT. This gives the protein CASSPGGTDTQYF.

V gene TRBV19 combines with J gene TRBJ2-1; TRBD2 matches 13 bases. The germline V gene has CDR1 LNHDA and CDR2 SQIVND (reference sequence). This CDR3 is built from 16 residues. The V gene end was trimmed by 5 bases and the J gene end by 4 bases; junction bases not matched to a gene: 5. CDR3 sequence: CASSWTSGSRYNEQFF. The CDR3 nucleotides read TGTGCCAGTAGTTGGACTAGCGGGAGTAGGTACAATGAGCAGTTCTTC. Combining the CDR3 with reference TRBV19 and TRBJ2-1 gives the whole variable domain DGGITQSPKYLFRKEGQNVTLSCEQNLNHDAMYWYRQDPGQGLRLIYYSQIVNDFQKGDIAEGYSVSREKKESFPLTVTSAQKNPTAFYLCASSWTSGSRYNEQFFGPGTRLTVL.

The chain uses TRBV7-9 and TRBJ2-1; D is uncertain. V was shortened by 1 base and J by 7 bases, with 5 bases between the two germline ends. The germline gives CDR1 SEHNR, CDR2 FQNEAQ (reference sequence). This CDR3 has 12 amino acids. The CDR3 region is CASSLDANEQFF. The DNA for the CDR3 is TGTGCCAGCAGCTTAGACGCGAATGAGCAGTTCTTC. The full variable domain, in which reference TRBV7-9 and TRBJ2-1 provide the parts outside the CDR3, is DTGVSQNPRHKITKRGQNVTFRCDPISEHNRLYWYRQTLGQGPEFLTYFQNEAQLEKSRLLSDRFSAERPKGSFSTLEIQRTEQGDSAMYLCASSLDANEQFFGPGTRLTVL.

This rearrangement joins TRBV3-1 (or the pseudogene TRBV3-2) to TRBJ2-1; TRBD2 might be the D (6 bases). This CDR3 is 16 amino acids long. The V gene lost 0 bases and the J gene lost 9 bases, with 18 bases spanning the gap. Germline V gene sequence: CDR1 LGHDT, CDR2 YNNKEL (reference sequence). The DNA of the CDR3 is TGTGCCAGCAGCCAAGAGGGTAGCGGACATCGGGGTGAGCAGTTCTTC. This codes for CASSQEGSGHRGEQFF.

This clone was counted a single time. The chain combines TRBV5-4 with TRBJ1-6, with a weak D call TRBD1 (5 bases). Looked up from germline, CDR1 is SGHNT and CDR2 is YYREEE (reference sequence). V was trimmed by 0 bases and J by 7 bases, leaving 11 bases between them. The CDR3 is made up of 15 amino acids. CDR3 in DNA: TGTGCCAGCAGCTTGGGGCAGGGTCAAAATTCACCCCTCCACTTT. Amino acid sequence: CASSLGQGQNSPLHF.

The rearrangement links TRBV19 to TRBJ2-2, with D possibly being TRBD1 (5 bases). CDR1 is LNHDA and CDR2 is SQIVND in the germline V gene (reference sequence). This CDR3 spans 15 amino acids. V dropped 5 bases and J dropped 2 bases, with 12 bases sitting between them. The DNA of the CDR3 is TGTGCCAGTAGTTCAAGGGGCACTAACACCGGGGAGCTGTTTTTT. Its protein product is CASSSRGTNTGELFF.

V gene TRBV5-4 combines with J gene TRBJ2-5; 7 bases match TRBD1. The CDR3 has 16 residues. With V trimmed by 2 bases and J by 0 bases, 7 bases remained unmatched. Germline V gene data show CDR1 as SGHNT and CDR2 as YYREEE (reference sequence). Here the CDR3 reads CASSFLSGGHQETQYF. In DNA, the CDR3 is TGTGCCAGCAGCTTTCTCTCAGGGGGACACCAAGAGACCCAGTACTTC.

The chain is built from TRBV11-3 and TRBJ2-1; TRBD2 matches at 12 bases. The V segment lost 5 bases and the J segment 3 bases; nucleotides outside the gene matches: 8. There are 17 residues in the CDR3. Looked up from germline, CDR1 is SGHNT and CDR2 is YENEEA. Here the CDR3 DNA reads TGTGCCAGCAGCCCCCATGCTAGCGGGGGGGTCTACAATGAGCAGTTCTTC. Translation gives CASSPHASGGVYNEQFF.

This chain links TRBV6-2 or TRBV6-3 with TRBJ1-1; D is uncertain. Per the germline V gene, CDR1 is MNHEY and CDR2 is SVGEGT. The V gene lost 4 bases and the J gene lost 7 bases, with 13 bases spanning the gap. The CDR3 is 13 amino acids. CDR3 nucleotide sequence: TGTGCCAGCAGTTGGCTGGGCCCTCTTGAAGCTTTCTTT. Translating it yields CASSWLGPLEAFF.

This clone has only one observation. The chain combines TRBV30 with TRBJ1-1; D not resolved. The germline V gene encodes CDR1 GTSNPN and CDR2 SVGIG (reference sequence). V dropped 0 bases and J dropped 0 bases, with 5 bases sitting between them. The CDR3 loop spans 13 amino acids. CDR3 sequence (DNA): TGTGCCTGGAGTGTACTGGTGAACACTGAAGCTTTCTTT. It yields the protein CAWSVLVNTEAFF.

The chain couples TRBV10-1 to TRBJ2-7, with 7 bases that match TRBD1. Per germline, CDR1 WNHNN and CDR2 SYGVQD (reference sequence). Germline trimming cut 3 bases from V and 2 bases from J; bases unmatched to any gene: 7. The CDR3 covers 15 residues. The CDR3 here is CASSDLRQGPYEQYF. CDR3 DNA: TGCGCCAGCAGTGACCTCCGACAGGGACCCTACGAGCAGTACTTC.

This chain links TRBV27 with TRBJ1-5; 8 bases fit TRBD1. Germline V lookup: CDR1 MNHEY, CDR2 SMNVEV (reference sequence). Trimming at V came to 5 bases and at J to 6 bases, leaving 6 bases not matched to a gene. CDR3 length: 14 residues. CDR3 residues: CASSLTGVGQPQHF. The CDR3 DNA reads as TGTGCCAGCAGTCTGACAGGGGTAGGTCAGCCCCAGCATTTT.

The genes are TRBV3-1 (or the pseudogene TRBV3-2) and TRBJ1-3, with TRBD1 matching 11 bases. This CDR3 has 16 amino acids. The V segment lost 1 base and the J segment 3 bases; nucleotides outside the gene matches: 2. Germline V CDR1 and CDR2: LGHDT, YNNKEL (reference sequence). The DNA for the CDR3 is TGTGCCAGCAGCCAAGGGACAGGGGGCGGTGGAAACACCATATATTTT. Amino acids: CASSQGTGGGGNTIYF.

This clone is a singleton in its sample. The chain uses TRBV10-1 and TRBJ2-7; 8 bases map to TRBD2. The CDR3 runs 15 residues. In germline, CDR1 is WNHNN, CDR2 SYGVQD (reference sequence). Losses at the gene ends were 0 bases for V and 8 bases for J; bases not matched to a gene: 9. DNA for the CDR3: TGCGCCAGCAGTGAGTCGATAGCGGGGACCTTCCAGCAGTACTTC. Amino acid sequence: CASSESIAGTFQQYF.

V gene TRBV5-1 combines with J gene TRBJ1-1, with 7 bases identical to TRBD1. Unmatched junction bases numbered 2, after V lost 3 bases and J lost 3 bases. CDR1 is SGHRS, CDR2 YFSETQ, per germline. The CDR3 is 13 amino acids. The CDR3 DNA follows: TGCGCCAGCAGCTCTACAGGGGACACTGAAGCTTTCTTT. This codes for CASSSTGDTEAFF.

About this clone: The same CDR3 also results from other DNA sequences found in this sample. In DNA form, the CDR3 reads TGCGCCAGCAGCTTGGGAGGGTCCGGAAACACCATATATTTT. This translates into CASSLGGSGNTIYF. The genes are TRBV5-1 and TRBJ1-3; D not resolved. The V and J ends lost 0 bases and 4 bases respectively, with 8 bases between them. Germline V gene sequence: CDR1 SGHRS, CDR2 YFSETQ. CDR3 length: 14 residues.

The chain links TRBV24-1 to TRBJ2-3; D gene ambiguous. The V gene's germline CDR1 is KGHDR and CDR2 SFDVKD. The CDR3 is 13 amino acids. The ends were cut back, 3 bases at V and 3 bases at J, with 6 bases in the middle. Written as DNA, the CDR3 is TGTGCCACCAGTGATCTCGTAACAGATACGCAGTATTTT. Its protein product is CATSDLVTDTQYF.

This clone was observed a handful of times. V is TRBV7-8 and J is TRBJ2-2; D perhaps matches TRBD2 (5 bases). The germline CDR1 and CDR2 sequences are SGHVS and FQNEAQ. The V and J ends lost 5 bases and 2 bases respectively, with 6 bases between them. The CDR3 consists of 13 residues. The CDR3 DNA follows: TGTGCCAGCAGCCGACTAAACACCGGGGAGCTGTTTTTT. Protein product: CASSRLNTGELFF.

The J gene is TRBJ2-2, the V gene TRBV28; 8 nucleotides agree with TRBD1. The CDR3 extends over 16 amino acids. The ends lost 6 bases at V and 4 bases at J; junction bases unmatched: 10. From germline, CDR1 is MDHEN and CDR2 SYDVKM. This CDR3 reads CASSPGTGLFTGELFF. The CDR3 region has the DNA TGTGCCAGCAGCCCCGGGACAGGTCTCTTCACCGGGGAGCTGTTTTTT. Together with reference TRBV28 and TRBJ2-2, the CDR3 gives the full variable domain: DVKVTQSSRYLVKRTGEKVFLECVQDMDHENMFWYRQDPGLGLRLIYFSYDVKMKEKGDIPEGYSVSREKKERFSLILESASTNQTSMYLCASSPGTGLFTGELFFGEGSRLTVL.

The genes are TRBV19 and TRBJ1-5, with 7 bases lining up with TRBD1. The V gene end was trimmed by 4 bases and the J gene end by 0 bases; junction bases not matched to a gene: 9. The CDR3 is 17 amino acids. CDR1 is LNHDA, CDR2 SQIVND, per germline (reference sequence). The DNA of the CDR3 is TGTGCCAGTAGTACGCGGTGGGACAGCTATAGCAATCAGCCCCAGCATTTT. Residues: CASSTRWDSYSNQPQHF.

This chain's CDR3 is CASSSHPGLIGNQPQHF. CDR3 sequence (DNA): TGTGCCAGTAGTTCACACCCGGGTCTCATAGGCAATCAGCCCCAGCATTTT. J is TRBJ1-5 and V is TRBV19, with D unresolved. The length of the CDR3 is 17 residues. The V end was cut by 5 bases, the J end by 2 bases, with 19 bases between. Germline V CDR1 and CDR2: LNHDA, SQIVND (reference sequence). Together with reference TRBV19 and TRBJ1-5, the CDR3 gives the full variable domain: DGGITQSPKYLFRKEGQNVTLSCEQNLNHDAMYWYRQDPGQGLRLIYYSQIVNDFQKGDIAEGYSVSREKKESFPLTVTSAQKNPTAFYLCASSSHPGLIGNQPQHFGDGTRLSIL.

The chain carries TRBV2 and TRBJ2-2, with a weak D call TRBD1 (6 bases). This CDR3 contains 12 residues. From germline, CDR1 is SNHLY and CDR2 FYNNEI. The V end lost 6 bases, the J end lost 6 bases, and 8 bases lay between the germline ends. Written as DNA, the CDR3 is TGTGCCAGCAGAGAGGGGGCCGGGGAGCTGTTTTTT. This encodes CASREGAGELFF.

This clone was seen just once. The rearrangement links TRBV18 to TRBJ2-5, with a tentative D call TRBD2 (6 bases). The CDR3 covers 14 residues. Germline V gives CDR1 KGHSH, CDR2 LQKENI. The V end lost 4 bases, the J end lost 4 bases, and 13 bases lay between the germline ends. This CDR3 is CASSRGTNLETQYF. The CDR3 nucleotides are TGTGCCAGCTCACGCGGGACGAATTTAGAGACCCAGTACTTC.

This clone has only a few counts. The chain employs TRBV24-1 and TRBJ2-2; 11 bases agree with TRBD2. This CDR3 region has 16 residues. Germline V gene lookup returns CDR1 KGHDR and CDR2 SFDVKD. J lost 6 bases, V lost 5 bases, and 7 bases had no gene match. CDR3 sequence reads: CATSALSGRVAGELFF. CDR3 in DNA: TGTGCCACCAGTGCCCTTAGCGGGAGGGTCGCCGGGGAGCTGTTTTTT.